These 30 T cell receptor beta chains came from one sample sequenced in a study of identical twins. MiXCR was run by TCRdb on the 5' RACE reads, yielding one entry per CDR3 protein. The top ten clones hold 0.52% of a sample with around 500,000 distinct CDR3 sequences, 12% to 15% of them seen once. This sample also appeared in a second study, on yellow fever vaccine responses in identical twins.

Sequenced sample: CD4+ T cells sorted from blood. The receptors stem from a woman younger than 35 in good health.

This clonotype occurred a few times. This chain joins TRBV28 and TRBJ2-2, with D perhaps given as TRBD1 or TRBD2 (6 bases each). The V end was cut by 1 base, the J end by 8 bases, with 14 bases between. The length of the CDR3 is 15 residues. The V gene's germline CDR1 is MDHEN and CDR2 SYDVKM. The CDR3 DNA reads TGTGCCAGCAGTTTATACCTTACAGGGAGGGGGGAGCTGTTTTTT. Translation gives CASSLYLTGRGELFF. The whole variable domain, filled in from reference TRBV28 and TRBJ2-2, reads DVKVTQSSRYLVKRTGEKVFLECVQDMDHENMFWYRQDPGLGLRLIYFSYDVKMKEKGDIPEGYSVSREKKERFSLILESASTNQTSMYLCASSLYLTGRGELFFGEGSRLTVL.

The chain links TRBV12-5 to TRBJ2-7; the match to TRBD1 covers 9 bases. The CDR3 length is 16 residues. Germline CDR1 is LGHNT and CDR2 is FRNRAP. The ends lost 2 bases at V and 5 bases at J; junction bases unmatched: 10. The CDR3 nucleotides read TGTGCTAGTGGTTTGCAACCGGGACAGGGCATCGACGAGCAGTACTTC. Its translation is CASGLQPGQGIDEQYF.

This clonotype was counted a few times. V is TRBV10-3 and J is TRBJ1-1; D is perhaps TRBD1 (6 bases). Trimming removed 6 bases at V and 1 base at J, with 9 bases between. CDR1 is ENHRY and CDR2 is SYGVKD in the germline V gene. This CDR3 comprises 13 residues. The CDR3, as DNA: TGTGCCATCAGGGACAGCCAGAACACTGAAGCTTTCTTT. Its translation is CAIRDSQNTEAFF.

This clonotype was seen a few times. This chain uses TRBV7-2 with TRBJ2-5; D gene ambiguous. The length of the CDR3 is 14 residues. Per germline, CDR1 SGHTA and CDR2 FQGNSA. With 5 bases removed from V and 7 bases from J, the gap between germline ends came to 17 bases. In nucleotides, the CDR3 is TGTGCCAGCAGCAATACGGCCCTGGGTGGGACCCAGTACTTC. This translates into CASSNTALGGTQYF.

The rearrangement joins TRBV10-2 to TRBJ2-7; D perhaps matches TRBD1 (6 bases). This CDR3 spans 14 amino acids. From germline, CDR1 is WSHSY and CDR2 SAAADI. Trimming removed 7 bases from V and 4 bases from J, with 17 bases in between. For the CDR3, the DNA is TGCGCCAGCACTACTACAGGGTTTCGGTACGAGCAGTACTTC. The encoded protein is CASTTTGFRYEQYF.

The chain couples TRBV4-1 to TRBJ2-3; 10 positions match TRBD2. V shed 0 bases and J 2 bases; nucleotides not matched to a gene: 8. This CDR3 has 18 amino acids. CDR1 is MGHRA and CDR2 is YSYEKL in the germline V gene. Here the CDR3 DNA reads TGCGCCAGCAGCCAAGATCGTATTAGCGGGAGGCCCACAGATACGCAGTATTTT. Its protein is CASSQDRISGRPTDTQYF.

The rearrangement links TRBV7-3 to TRBJ2-7; D is ambiguous. Trimming took 2 bases from V and 5 from J, leaving 13 bases between them. This CDR3 is 14 amino acids long. Germline V CDR1 and CDR2: SGHTA, FQGTGA. The CDR3 here is CASSLVPVAHEQYF. CDR3 coding DNA: TGTGCCAGCAGCTTAGTCCCGGTTGCCCACGAGCAGTACTTC.

This clonotype was counted many times. The rearrangement joins TRBV15 to TRBJ2-2, with TRBD1 matching over 7 bases. The CDR3 runs to 16 residues. The V gene end was trimmed by 1 base and the J gene end by 1 base; junction bases not matched to a gene: 3. CDR1 is LNHNV, CDR2 YYDKDF, per germline (reference sequence). The CDR3 spells CATSRVGTVNTGELFF. The CDR3, as DNA: TGTGCCACCAGCAGAGTCGGGACAGTGAACACCGGGGAGCTGTTTTTT.

This clonotype was seen a few times. J is TRBJ2-1 and V is TRBV28; D is unclear. The CDR3 has 15 residues. The V gene's germline CDR1 is MDHEN and CDR2 SYDVKM. V was cut by 3 bases and J by 7 bases, with 16 bases left in between. Here the CDR3 reads CASSFPLRGRNEQFF. CDR3 sequence (DNA): TGTGCCAGCAGTTTTCCGCTCCGAGGACGGAATGAGCAGTTCTTC.

This clonotype appeared a few times. This chain uses TRBV4-1 with TRBJ2-5; TRBD2 matches at 12 bases. From germline, CDR1 is MGHRA and CDR2 YSYEKL. The CDR3 covers 16 residues. The V segment lost 3 bases and the J segment 3 bases; nucleotides outside the gene matches: 5. Here the CDR3 reads CASSQSRLAGEETQYF. As DNA, the CDR3 is TGCGCCAGCAGCCAGTCCAGACTAGCGGGAGAAGAGACCCAGTACTTC.

This clonotype was detected many times. This rearrangement joins TRBV12-3 or TRBV12-4 to TRBJ2-3; D gene uncertain. The CDR3 is made up of 13 amino acids. With 6 bases removed from V and 5 bases from J, the gap between germline ends came to 12 bases. CDR3 amino acids: CASSPLVGDTQYF. In DNA, the CDR3 is TGTGCCAGCAGCCCACTGGTTGGAGATACGCAGTATTTT.

The chain is built from TRBV7-3 and TRBJ2-1; no reliable D call. The germline CDR1 and CDR2 sequences are SGHTA and FQGTGA. Trimming took off 0 bases at V and 8 bases at J, with 14 bases between the two ends. CDR3 size: 15 residues. The CDR3 sequence is CASSLTWTNLDEQFF. The CDR3 DNA is TGTGCCAGCAGCTTAACATGGACCAACTTGGATGAGCAGTTCTTC.

This clonotype was picked up a small number of times. The rearrangement uses TRBV29-1 and TRBJ2-3, with D perhaps matching TRBD1 (6 bases). CDR3 size: 16 residues. V shed 6 bases and J shed 3 bases, with 22 bases lying between them. The germline gives CDR1 SQVTM, CDR2 ANQGSEA. CDR3 bases: TGCAGCGTCGACCGCCTGCAGGGGCGCGGTACAGATACGCAGTATTTT. It yields the protein CSVDRLQGRGTDTQYF.

This chain links TRBV6-1 with TRBJ2-2, with no clear D. Germline values: CDR1 MNHNS, CDR2 SASEGT. This CDR3 spans 16 amino acids. The V end was cut by 3 bases, the J end by 0 bases, with 11 bases between. The CDR3 is CASSDRGLSNTGELFF. The CDR3 coding sequence is TGTGCCAGCAGTGATCGCGGCTTATCGAACACCGGGGAGCTGTTTTTT.

This clonotype turned up a few times. V usage is TRBV11-2 and J usage is TRBJ2-2; D unclear. Per the germline V gene, CDR1 is SGHAT and CDR2 is FQNNGV. The CDR3 covers 16 residues. Trimming stripped 2 bases from V and 6 bases from J, with 16 bases between. The CDR3 here is CASSLNGLGVAGELFF. The CDR3 coding sequence is TGTGCCAGCAGCTTAAATGGGCTTGGAGTCGCCGGGGAGCTGTTTTTT. Based on the CDR3 plus reference TRBV11-2 and TRBJ2-2, the full variable domain is EAGVAQSPRYKIIEKRQSVAFWCNPISGHATLYWYQQILGQGPKLLIQFQNNGVVDDSQLPKDRFSAERLKGVDSTLKIQPAKLEDSAVYLCASSLNGLGVAGELFFGEGSRLTVL.

The chain carries TRBV11-2 and TRBJ2-7; 9 bases fit TRBD1. The CDR3 spans 18 residues. V dropped 6 bases and J dropped 0; count of bases not matched to a gene: 15. The V gene's germline CDR1 is SGHAT and CDR2 FQNNGV. The CDR3 DNA reads TGTGCCAGCAGTCCACCACAGGGGGCCCCTCAATTCTCCTACGAGCAGTACTTC. Its protein is CASSPPQGAPQFSYEQYF.

The gene calls are TRBV5-1 and TRBJ2-7; TRBD2 aligns across 10 bases. Unmatched junction bases numbered 3, after V lost 0 bases and J lost 0 bases. The CDR3 has 16 amino acids. The germline gives CDR1 SGHRS, CDR2 YFSETQ. The CDR3 bases are TGCGCCAGCAGCTTGGCCCCTAGCGGGAGCTCCTACGAGCAGTACTTC. It codes for CASSLAPSGSSYEQYF.

The table lists this clonotype with a few counts. The gene calls are TRBV20-1 and TRBJ2-1; 15 bases line up with TRBD2. The CDR3 extends over 17 amino acids. CDR1 is DFQATT and CDR2 is SNEGSKA in the germline V gene (reference sequence). With V trimmed by 2 bases and J by 9 bases, 11 bases remained unmatched. In DNA, the CDR3 is TGCAGTGCTAGAAGGACTAGCGGGAGGGCAGTGTATAGTGAGCAGTTCTTC. Its protein is CSARRTSGRAVYSEQFF.

This clonotype was counted between two and nine times. J is TRBJ2-1 and V is TRBV24-1; the match to TRBD1 covers 7 bases. The germline V gene has CDR1 KGHDR and CDR2 SFDVKD. The V segment lost 6 bases and the J segment 0 bases; nucleotides outside the gene matches: 4. The length of the CDR3 is 15 residues. This CDR3 is CATSTEGASYNEQFF. For the CDR3, the DNA is TGTGCCACCAGTACCGAGGGGGCCTCCTACAATGAGCAGTTCTTC.

DNA of the CDR3: TGTGCCAGCAGCTTAAGCCAGGGCCAAGAGACCCAGTACTTC. This gives the protein CASSLSQGQETQYF. The chain combines TRBV7-9 with TRBJ2-5; D is possibly TRBD1 (5 bases). Germline values: CDR1 SEHNR, CDR2 FQNEAQ (reference sequence). Between the trimmed V and J ends, which lost 2 bases and 1 base, there was a span of 8 bases. The CDR3 runs to 14 residues.

Many counts were recorded for this clonotype. The CDR3 DNA is TGTGCCAGCAGTTTAGGACCAGGGATAAGCCAGCCCCAGCATTTT. Amino acid sequence: CASSLGPGISQPQHF. The V and J genes are TRBV12-3 or TRBV12-4 and TRBJ1-5; D possibly corresponds to TRBD1 (5 bases). This CDR3 is 15 amino acids long. The V gene lost 1 base and the J gene lost 7 bases, with 14 bases spanning the gap.

This clonotype has at least ten counts. The genes are TRBV5-5 and TRBJ2-2, with D possibly being TRBD2 (5 bases). The CDR3 runs 15 residues. Germline values: CDR1 SGHKS, CDR2 YYEKEE (reference sequence). V lost 1 base and J 1 base, leaving 8 bases between the germline ends. The CDR3 DNA follows: TGTGCCAGCAGCTTGAGGACTGAGAACACCGGGGAGCTGTTTTTT. This encodes CASSLRTENTGELFF. The whole variable domain, remainder taken from reference TRBV5-5 and TRBJ2-2, is DAGVTQSPTHLIKTRGQQVTLRCSPISGHKSVSWYQQVLGQGPQFIFQYYEKEERGRGNFPDRFSARQFPNYSSELNVNALLLGDSALYLCASSLRTENTGELFFGEGSRLTVL.

The V gene is TRBV7-2, the J gene TRBJ1-1; D is ambiguous. CDR3 length equals 12 residues. The germline gives CDR1 SGHTA, CDR2 FQGNSA. V was cut by 5 bases and J by 9 bases, with 13 bases left in between. CDR3 loop: CASSGDSGKAFF. The CDR3 region has the DNA TGTGCCAGCAGCGGGGATTCGGGTAAAGCTTTCTTT.

Many counts were recorded for this clonotype. The V and J genes are TRBV5-1 and TRBJ2-1, with D hard to call. This CDR3 is 16 amino acids long. The V end was cut by 4 bases, the J end by 4 bases, with 18 bases between. Germline V lookup: CDR1 SGHRS, CDR2 YFSETQ. The CDR3 protein is CASSLKFAQKYNEQFF. The CDR3 nucleotides are TGCGCCAGCAGCCTAAAGTTCGCGCAAAAGTACAATGAGCAGTTCTTC.

V gene TRBV7-2 combines with J gene TRBJ2-1; D might be TRBD2 (5 bases). V lost 2 bases to trimming and J lost 5 bases, with 13 bases between them. The germline V gene encodes CDR1 SGHTA and CDR2 FQGNSA. The CDR3 covers 15 residues. CDR3 nucleotide sequence: TGTGCCAGCAGCTTAAGAGGGAAACTCGACAATGAGCAGTTCTTC. Its translation is CASSLRGKLDNEQFF.

The V and J genes are TRBV6-5 and TRBJ1-6, with a weak D call TRBD1 (6 bases). V dropped 2 bases and J dropped 9 bases, with 14 bases sitting between them. Per germline, CDR1 MNHEY and CDR2 SVGAGI. This CDR3 is built from 15 residues. The CDR3 region is CASSYTGGARSPLHF. In DNA form, the CDR3 reads TGTGCCAGCAGTTACACTGGGGGGGCGCGTTCACCCCTCCACTTT.

This clonotype has just a few counts. The gene calls are TRBV12-3 or TRBV12-4 and TRBJ2-1; no definite D call. The CDR3 spans 13 residues. Trimming stripped 7 bases from V and 4 bases from J, with 11 bases between. The CDR3 nucleotides read TGTGCCAGCACAAAGGGCCCTTACAATGAGCAGTTCTTC. Amino acid sequence: CASTKGPYNEQFF.

V usage is TRBV3-1 and J usage is TRBJ2-4; 11 bases agree with TRBD2. The junction had 10 bases not matched to a gene; V was cut back by 0 bases and J by 6 bases. The CDR3 spans 18 residues. Per the germline V gene, CDR1 is LGHDT and CDR2 is YNNKEL (reference sequence). DNA of the CDR3: TGTGCCAGCAGCCAAGATCGTGGTAGCGGGGGGGCTCGAAACATTCAGTACTTC. The encoded protein is CASSQDRGSGGARNIQYF.

CDR3 DNA sequence: TGCGCCAGCAGCCCGGGGGCCTTAGCGGGAGGCCGACAAGAGACCCAGTACTTC. Translation gives CASSPGALAGGRQETQYF. The chain uses TRBV4-3 and TRBJ2-5; 10 bases match TRBD2. The CDR3 length is 18 residues. J lost 2 bases, V lost 4 bases, and 13 bases had no gene match. CDR1 and CDR2 (germline): LGHNA, YSLEER.

This clonotype has ten or more counts. The chain uses TRBV4-3 and TRBJ2-1; unclear D gene. The germline CDR1 and CDR2 sequences are LGHNA and YSLEER. The CDR3 has 16 residues. The V and J ends lost 1 base and 5 bases respectively, with 15 bases between them. This CDR3 is CASSQVLGLGDNEQFF. Here the CDR3 DNA reads TGCGCCAGCAGCCAAGTTCTAGGGCTTGGGGACAATGAGCAGTTCTTC.